This TCR beta chain appears in the sequencing data of a study of response to subunit inactivated influenza vaccine (dated by TCRdb to the late 2010s). Regarding the research as a whole: Deep quantitative T cell receptor repertoire profiling was used in the study to track responses to a trivalent subunit inactivated influenza vaccine. Study-wide conclusions, independent of this receptor: It was suggested by the authors that each seasonal influenza vaccination may recruit only a limited number of new T cells.

Per the germline V gene (reference sequence), LGHDT is the CDR1 and YNNKEL is the CDR2. The CDR3 numbers 15 residues from cysteine through phenylalanine. CDR3 DNA only is kept here, 45 bases in frame from base 1. V is trimmed back by 1 base and J by 6 bases, and the junction contains 6 bases that no gene match accounts for. The library was prepared using RT-PCR. Sequencing was carried out with an Illumina HiSeq 2500. In TCRdb, the public reads were trimmed at Q25 with fastp and aligned with MiXCR, with productive beta chains retained. Entries that share a CDR3 protein sequence are merged under the most common genes and DNA. In all, the sample holds approximately 170,000 distinct CDR3 sequences, and roughly 14% of those were seen once. The ten largest make up approximately 27% of the sample. In regard to this clonotype: The antigen this receptor binds is unknown. No much larger clone exists at a distance of one base, and base qualities are not known.

The sequencing here drew on CD8+ T cells sorted from PBMCs, taken roughly 5 days after vaccination. The clonotype originates from a man between 45 and 60 years old who received an inactivated influenza vaccine. Donor details come from another sample of the same person, matched by shared clones. The V and J segments used are TRBV3-1 and TRBJ2-3; 8 junctional bases match TRBD1. The CDR3 reads as follows: CASSQARGPSDTQYF. In nucleotides, the sequence is TGTGCCAGCAGCCAAGCCAGGGGGCCAAGTGATACGCAGTATTTT.